The entry that follows covers one T cell receptor (beta chain) sequence. Its antigen is unknown. Base qualities are not recorded, but no much larger clone differs from it by a single base. The data were obtained in a study of T cells in localized non-small cell lung cancer (dated by TCRdb to 2018 to 2021). For the wider study: T cell repertoires of a few hundred early-stage NSCLC patients were analyzed, with tumors being compared against uninvolved tumor-adjacent lungs. All 240 or so NSCLC patients in the cohort were treatment-naive and had localized lung tumors that were resected. Of the NSCLC patients, fewer than 150 were male and about a hundred were female, and the mean age was approximately 66 years. Findings and caveats that apply to the study as a whole: Of the top 100 tumor clones, a median of roughly 53 were detected in paired uninvolved adjacent lung; over 25 were also among that lung's top 100. Because the study design was exploratory, TCR variables were selected using unadjusted p-values without false-discovery rate correction. The highest T cell clonality was observed in uninvolved tumor-adjacent lung, where clonality exceeded that of tumor, suggesting that antigenic responses were more focused in uninvolved tumor-adjacent lung. Higher T cell density in blood was associated with longer overall survival, whereas higher clonality in adjacent lung was associated with shorter survival. Because multi-region tumor sequencing was not done, intratumor heterogeneity could not be ruled out.

V and J are truncated by 7 bases and 4 bases respectively, leaving an intervening sequence of 13 bases. Including the terminal cysteine and phenylalanine, the CDR3 comprises 13 residues. Only the CDR3 part of the read is kept: 39 bases, read in frame from the first base. Via the germline V gene, CDR1 is MNHNS and CDR2 SASEGT. TCR beta CDR3 regions were sequenced from DNA using the immunoSEQ Assay. The study's own analysis went as follows. T cell density was computed as TCR beta template counts normalized to usable DNA estimated by amplifying housekeeping genes. Using the preseqR package, richness was estimated by extrapolating to 120,000 templates for tissue samples and 400,000 templates for PBMC samples. Clonality was calculated as one minus Pielou's evenness. To identify tissue-enriched TCRs, differential abundance testing was run on productive amino-acid clonotypes with a minimum total count of 5 and an alpha of 0.1. The Jaccard Index and the Morisita Overlap Index were used to measure how much the repertoires overlapped between compartments. TCR beta CDR3s were clustered by GLIPH together with public tetramer-defined viral CDR3s, and at least three viral sequences plus V-gene enrichment were required for viral motifs. In TCRdb, the immuneACCESS table is reduced to in-frame sequences with V and J assigned. These tables do not hold every clone; where another copy was compared, an unresolved V gene accounts for under half, and the others remain unexplained. The DNA was the basis for D and trimming; V, J and clone size are from that table. This sample has 40,000 to 60,000 clones in its table, and 65% to 90% of those were observed once. Over 15% of the sample is in the top ten clones.

At diagnosis, tumor, uninvolved tumor-adjacent lung and peripheral blood were collected and then preserved as a mix of FFPE and fresh-frozen material. Blood samples were analyzed as peripheral blood mononuclear cells for TCR repertoire profiling. This sequence uses TRBV6-1 and TRBJ1-2, with the D gene not clear enough to name. The sequence came from a man aged 35 to 69 with stage III lung adenocarcinoma. The starting material was peripheral blood mononuclear cells, obtained before any cancer treatment. The nucleotides are TGTGCCAGCATGTTGCAGGATTTCTATGGCTACACCTTC. Its protein product is CASMLQDFYGYTF.